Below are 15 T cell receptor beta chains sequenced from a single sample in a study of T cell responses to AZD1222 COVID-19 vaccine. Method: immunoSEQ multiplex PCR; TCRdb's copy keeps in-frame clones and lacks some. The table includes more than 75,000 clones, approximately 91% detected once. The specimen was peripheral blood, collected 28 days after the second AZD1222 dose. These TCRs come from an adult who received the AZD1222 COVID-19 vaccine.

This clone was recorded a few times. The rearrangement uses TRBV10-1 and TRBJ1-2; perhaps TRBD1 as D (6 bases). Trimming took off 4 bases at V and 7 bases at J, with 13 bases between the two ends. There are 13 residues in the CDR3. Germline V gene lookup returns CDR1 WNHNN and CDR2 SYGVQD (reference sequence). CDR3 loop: CASSADRLAGYTF. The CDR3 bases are TGCGCCAGCAGTGCGGACAGACTGGCTGGCTACACCTTC.

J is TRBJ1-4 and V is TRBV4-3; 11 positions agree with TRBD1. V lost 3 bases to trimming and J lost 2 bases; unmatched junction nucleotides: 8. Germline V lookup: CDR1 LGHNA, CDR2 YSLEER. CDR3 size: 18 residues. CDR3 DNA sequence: TGCGCCAGCAGCCAGTGGACAGGGGGCCGGTATACTAATGAAAAACTGTTTTTT. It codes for CASSQWTGGRYTNEKLFF.

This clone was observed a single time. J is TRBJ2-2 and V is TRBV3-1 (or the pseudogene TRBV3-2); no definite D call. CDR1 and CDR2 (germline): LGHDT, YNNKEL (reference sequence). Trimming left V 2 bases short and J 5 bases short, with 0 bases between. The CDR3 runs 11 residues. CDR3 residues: CASSQTGELFF. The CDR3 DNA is TGTGCCAGCAGCCAAACCGGGGAGCTGTTTTTT.

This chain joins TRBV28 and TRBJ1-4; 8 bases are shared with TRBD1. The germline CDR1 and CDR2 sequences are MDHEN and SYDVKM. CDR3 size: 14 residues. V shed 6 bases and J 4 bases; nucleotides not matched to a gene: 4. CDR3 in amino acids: CASRGQEINEKLFF. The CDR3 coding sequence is TGTGCCAGCAGGGGACAGGAGATTAATGAAAAACTGTTTTTT.

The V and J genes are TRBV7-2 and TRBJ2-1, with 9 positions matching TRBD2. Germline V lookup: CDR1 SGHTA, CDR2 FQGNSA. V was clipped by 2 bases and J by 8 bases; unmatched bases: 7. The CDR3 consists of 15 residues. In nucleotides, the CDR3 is TGTGCCAGCAGCTTAAGACTAGCGGAGACCCATGAGCAGTTCTTC. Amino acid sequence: CASSLRLAETHEQFF.

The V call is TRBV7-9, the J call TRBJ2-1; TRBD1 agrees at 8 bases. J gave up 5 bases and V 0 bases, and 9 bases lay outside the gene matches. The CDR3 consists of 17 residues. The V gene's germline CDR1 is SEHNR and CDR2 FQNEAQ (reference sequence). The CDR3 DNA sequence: TGTGCCAGCAGCTTAGCTGGGGCAGGGGGCTTCAACAATGAGCAGTTCTTC. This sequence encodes CASSLAGAGGFNNEQFF.

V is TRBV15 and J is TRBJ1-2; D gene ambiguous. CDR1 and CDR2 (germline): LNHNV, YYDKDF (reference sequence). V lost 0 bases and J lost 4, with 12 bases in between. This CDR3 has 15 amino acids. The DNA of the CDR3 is TGTGCCACCAGCAGAGATGGGGATTGGATCTATGGCTACACCTTC. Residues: CATSRDGDWIYGYTF.

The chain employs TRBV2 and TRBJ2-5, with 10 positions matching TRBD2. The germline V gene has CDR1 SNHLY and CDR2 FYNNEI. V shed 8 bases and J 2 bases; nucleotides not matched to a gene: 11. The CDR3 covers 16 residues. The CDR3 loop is CASRAQLAGRQETQYF. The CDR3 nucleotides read TGTGCCAGCCGGGCCCAACTAGCGGGAAGACAAGAGACCCAGTACTTC.

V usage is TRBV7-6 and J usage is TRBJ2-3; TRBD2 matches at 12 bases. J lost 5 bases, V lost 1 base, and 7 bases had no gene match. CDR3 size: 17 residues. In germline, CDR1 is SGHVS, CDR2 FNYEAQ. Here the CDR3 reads CASSLGGLAGSKDTQYF. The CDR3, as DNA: TGTGCCAGCAGCTTAGGAGGACTAGCGGGATCGAAAGATACGCAGTATTTT.

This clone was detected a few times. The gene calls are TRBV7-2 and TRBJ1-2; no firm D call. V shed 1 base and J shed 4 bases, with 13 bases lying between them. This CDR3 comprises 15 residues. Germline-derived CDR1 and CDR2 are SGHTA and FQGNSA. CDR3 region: CASSLVVGKGYGYTF. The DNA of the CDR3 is TGTGCCAGCAGCTTAGTCGTAGGGAAAGGCTATGGCTACACCTTC.

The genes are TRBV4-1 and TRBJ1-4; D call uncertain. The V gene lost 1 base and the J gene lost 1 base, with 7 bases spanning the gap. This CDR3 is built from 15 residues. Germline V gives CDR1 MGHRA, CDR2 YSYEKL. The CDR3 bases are TGCGCCAGCAGCCAAGTTGGGAGAACTAATGAAAAACTGTTTTTT. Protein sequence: CASSQVGRTNEKLFF.

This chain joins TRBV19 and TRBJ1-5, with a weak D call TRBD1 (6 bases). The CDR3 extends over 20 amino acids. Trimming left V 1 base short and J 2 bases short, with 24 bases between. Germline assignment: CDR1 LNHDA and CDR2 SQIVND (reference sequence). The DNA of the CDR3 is TGTGCCAGTAGTATAGGGCCCTTTAAAACAGGGCAGTTCGGCAATCAGCCCCAGCATTTT. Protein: CASSIGPFKTGQFGNQPQHF.

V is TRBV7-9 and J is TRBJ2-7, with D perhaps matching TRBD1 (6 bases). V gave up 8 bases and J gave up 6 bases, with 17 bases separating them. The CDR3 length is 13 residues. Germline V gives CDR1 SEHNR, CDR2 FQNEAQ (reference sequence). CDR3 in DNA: TGTGCCAGCCGCCCAGGGGAGCTAGTCGAGCAGTACTTC. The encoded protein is CASRPGELVEQYF.

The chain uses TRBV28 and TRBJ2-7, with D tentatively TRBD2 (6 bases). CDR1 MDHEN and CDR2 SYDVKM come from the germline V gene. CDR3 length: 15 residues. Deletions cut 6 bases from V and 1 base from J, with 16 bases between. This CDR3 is CASSPYRDSSYEQYF. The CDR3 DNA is TGTGCCAGCAGCCCCTACCGGGACTCATCCTACGAGCAGTACTTC.

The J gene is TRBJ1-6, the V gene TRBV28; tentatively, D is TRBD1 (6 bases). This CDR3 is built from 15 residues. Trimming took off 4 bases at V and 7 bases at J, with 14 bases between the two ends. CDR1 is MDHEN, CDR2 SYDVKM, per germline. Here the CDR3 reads CASSSSEGGNSPLHF. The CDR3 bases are TGTGCCAGCAGTTCCTCGGAGGGGGGAAATTCACCCCTCCACTTT.